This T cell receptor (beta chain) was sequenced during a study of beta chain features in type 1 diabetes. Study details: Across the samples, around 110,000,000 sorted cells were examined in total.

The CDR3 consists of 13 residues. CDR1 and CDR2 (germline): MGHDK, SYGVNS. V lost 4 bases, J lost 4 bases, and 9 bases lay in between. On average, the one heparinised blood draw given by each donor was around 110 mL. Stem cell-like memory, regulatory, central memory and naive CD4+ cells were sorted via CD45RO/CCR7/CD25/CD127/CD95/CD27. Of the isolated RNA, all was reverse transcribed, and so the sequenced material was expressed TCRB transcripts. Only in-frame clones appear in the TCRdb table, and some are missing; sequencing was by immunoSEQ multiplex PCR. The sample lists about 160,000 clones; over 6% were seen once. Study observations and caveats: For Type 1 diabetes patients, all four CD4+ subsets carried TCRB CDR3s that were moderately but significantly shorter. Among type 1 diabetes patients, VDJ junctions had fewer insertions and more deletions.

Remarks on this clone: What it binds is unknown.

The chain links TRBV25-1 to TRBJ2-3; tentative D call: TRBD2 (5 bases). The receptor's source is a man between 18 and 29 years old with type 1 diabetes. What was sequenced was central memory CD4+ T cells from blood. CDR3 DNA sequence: TGTGCCAGCAGTGCGGACGGGGCAGATACGCAGTATTTT. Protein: CASSADGADTQYF.